A single sample is the source of the 17 T cell receptor beta chains below, sequenced in a study of blood T cell repertoires in COVID-19. Method: immunoSEQ multiplex PCR; TCRdb's copy keeps in-frame clones and lacks some. Of around 150,000 clones listed, roughly 80% were seen once; the top ten hold about 5.8%. The sample taken for sequencing was peripheral blood. The receptors originated from a human donor in a cohort sampled during active COVID-19.

This clone was picked up one time. The genes are TRBV6-2 or TRBV6-3 and TRBJ2-1; 15 nucleotides agree with TRBD2. The CDR3 is made up of 18 amino acids. The ends lost 2 bases at V and 6 bases at J; junction bases unmatched: 8. Germline V CDR1 and CDR2: MNHEY, SVGEGT. CDR3 in amino acids: CASSYTRTSGGAINEQFF. The CDR3 DNA reads TGTGCCAGCAGTTACACCCGGACTAGCGGGGGGGCCATCAATGAGCAGTTCTTC.

The chain carries TRBV11-1 and TRBJ2-1; 7 nucleotides agree with TRBD2. There are 14 residues in the CDR3. The V segment lost 5 bases and the J segment 6 bases; nucleotides outside the gene matches: 7. Germline V gives CDR1 SGHAT, CDR2 FQDESV (reference sequence). CDR3: CASSREWGGNEQFF. The CDR3, as DNA: TGTGCCAGCAGCCGTGAGTGGGGGGGCAATGAGCAGTTCTTC.

The J gene is TRBJ2-7, the V gene TRBV25-1; perhaps TRBD2 as D (6 bases). Trimming pared 8 bases from V and 2 bases from J, leaving 16 bases between. CDR3 size: 14 residues. Germline values: CDR1 MGHDK, CDR2 SYGVNS. The CDR3, as DNA: TGTGCCAGCCTGGGCCCGGGACTGCCCTACGAGCAGTACTTC. It is translated as CASLGPGLPYEQYF.

The V and J genes are TRBV9 and TRBJ2-3, with D perhaps TRBD2 (5 bases). The length of the CDR3 is 16 residues. Germline CDR1 reads SGDLS; CDR2 reads YYNGEE. Trimming removed 0 bases at V and 3 bases at J, with 14 bases between. The DNA of the CDR3 is TGTGCCAGCAGCGTAGCTGAGGGTGGGTGGACAGATACGCAGTATTTT. This translates into CASSVAEGGWTDTQYF.

The chain is built from TRBV4-1 and TRBJ1-4; D may be TRBD1 (6 bases). The germline CDR1 and CDR2 sequences are MGHRA and YSYEKL. This CDR3 has 16 amino acids. V was shortened by 2 bases and J by 8 bases, with 18 bases between the two germline ends. The CDR3 is CASSQLLQGEGEKLFF. As DNA, the CDR3 is TGCGCCAGCAGCCAACTACTACAGGGAGAAGGCGAAAAACTGTTTTTT.

The V call is TRBV7-2, the J call TRBJ2-5; possible D gene TRBD2, 6 bases. The V end lost 3 bases, the J end lost 0 bases, and 14 bases lay between the germline ends. The CDR3 is 16 amino acids. CDR1 SGHTA and CDR2 FQGNSA come from the germline V gene. Here the CDR3 DNA reads TGTGCCAGCAGCTTGGTCGGGGCGGGGAACCAAGAGACCCAGTACTTC. Protein: CASSLVGAGNQETQYF.

Note on this clone: The junction shows a germline mismatch at one end, possibly a read error. J is TRBJ1-1 and V is TRBV7-2, with 7 nucleotides matching TRBD1. In germline, CDR1 is SGHTA, CDR2 FQGNSA. There are 13 residues in the CDR3. CDR3 residues: CASSIQGNAEAFF. The CDR3 nucleotides are TGTGCCAGCAGCATACAGGGGAACGCTGAAGCTTTCTTT.

J is TRBJ2-7 and V is TRBV5-1; TRBD2 is a possible D gene (5 bases). The length of the CDR3 is 15 residues. V lost 0 bases and J lost 6, with 16 bases in between. Germline CDR1 and CDR2: SGHRS and YFSETQ. CDR3 bases: TGCGCCAGCAGCTTGGAGGCAGGAGGCTACAGCGAGCAGTACTTC. Translating it yields CASSLEAGGYSEQYF.

This chain links TRBV7-3 with TRBJ2-5, with TRBD1 matching over 7 bases. V lost 5 bases, J lost 5 bases, and 8 bases stayed unmatched. In germline, CDR1 is SGHTA, CDR2 FQGTGA. The CDR3 is 14 residues long. For the CDR3, the DNA is TGTGCCAGCAGCCCGACAGGGTTCCGGGAGACCCAGTACTTC. The encoded protein is CASSPTGFRETQYF.

DNA for the CDR3: TGTGCCAGCAGCTTAATGCGGGGGGCCGTAGAAGATACGCAGTATTTT. It yields the protein CASSLMRGAVEDTQYF. The V call is TRBV7-3, the J call TRBJ2-3; 8 bases line up with TRBD2. Germline loops: CDR1 SGHTA, CDR2 FQGTGA. V lost 1 base to trimming and J lost 5 bases; unmatched junction nucleotides: 8. This CDR3 region has 16 residues. Complete variable domain (other parts from reference TRBV7-3 and TRBJ2-3): GAGVSQTPSNKVTEKGKYVELRCDPISGHTALYWYRQSLGQGPEFLIYFQGTGAADDSGLPNDRFFAVRPEGSVSTLKIQRTERGDSAVYLCASSLMRGAVEDTQYFGPGTRLTVL.

The genes are TRBV7-3 and TRBJ2-2; unclear D gene. Trimming took 2 bases from V and 3 from J, leaving 4 bases between them. This CDR3 is built from 13 residues. Per the germline V gene, CDR1 is SGHTA and CDR2 is FQGTGA. CDR3 sequence reads: CASSLAYTGELFF. In nucleotides, the CDR3 is TGTGCCAGCAGCTTAGCGTACACCGGGGAGCTGTTTTTT.

V is TRBV5-6 and J is TRBJ2-5, with TRBD1 as a possible D gene (6 bases). Germline CDR1 SGHDT, CDR2 YYEEEE. V was pared by 4 bases and J by 5 bases, with 9 bases between. This CDR3 region has 12 residues. In DNA form, the CDR3 reads TGTGCCAGCAGCGGGGGCACTGAGACCCAGTACTTC. Its translation is CASSGGTETQYF.

This clone was counted only a few times. At one end the junction does not follow the germline gene, possibly because of a read error. V usage is TRBV7-7 and J usage is TRBJ2-5, with 11 bases that match TRBD1. Per the germline V gene, CDR1 is SSHAT and CDR2 is FNYEAQ (reference sequence). The CDR3 has 15 amino acids. The CDR3 coding sequence is TGTGCTAGCAGCTTAGGGACAGGGGGCCAAGAGACCCAGTACTTC. This translates into CASSLGTGGQETQYF.

The rearrangement joins TRBV6-5 to TRBJ2-5; D possibly corresponds to TRBD1 (5 bases). The CDR3 sequence is 14 residues long. V was cut by 8 bases and J by 3 bases, with 16 bases left in between. Germline CDR1 MNHEY, CDR2 SVGAGI. The CDR3 sequence is CASYPGQNKETQYF. CDR3 bases: TGTGCCAGCTACCCTGGACAAAACAAAGAGACCCAGTACTTC.

The rearrangement links TRBV6-5 to TRBJ2-6; no firm D call. With 7 bases removed from V and 2 bases from J, the gap between germline ends came to 12 bases. Germline values: CDR1 MNHEY, CDR2 SVGAGI. CDR3 length: 15 amino acids. The CDR3 loop reads CASTFPAPGANVLTF. The CDR3 coding sequence is TGTGCCAGCACCTTTCCCGCGCCTGGGGCCAACGTCCTGACTTTC.

This clone was counted a single time. This rearrangement joins TRBV11-2 to TRBJ2-1; a possible D gene is TRBD2 (6 bases). CDR3 length: 14 residues. Trimming pared 0 bases from V and 9 bases from J, leaving 12 bases between. The V gene's germline CDR1 is SGHAT and CDR2 FQNNGV. CDR3 in amino acids: CASSLDVLGGEQFF. The CDR3 nucleotides are TGTGCCAGCAGCTTAGACGTACTGGGGGGTGAGCAGTTCTTC.

The J gene is TRBJ2-2, the V gene TRBV12-3 or TRBV12-4; D may be TRBD1 (6 bases). Deletions cut 1 base from V and 7 bases from J, with 7 bases between. The CDR3 is made up of 13 amino acids. The CDR3 loop reads CASSLGTVGELFF. DNA for the CDR3: TGTGCCAGCAGTTTAGGGACAGTCGGGGAGCTGTTTTTT.